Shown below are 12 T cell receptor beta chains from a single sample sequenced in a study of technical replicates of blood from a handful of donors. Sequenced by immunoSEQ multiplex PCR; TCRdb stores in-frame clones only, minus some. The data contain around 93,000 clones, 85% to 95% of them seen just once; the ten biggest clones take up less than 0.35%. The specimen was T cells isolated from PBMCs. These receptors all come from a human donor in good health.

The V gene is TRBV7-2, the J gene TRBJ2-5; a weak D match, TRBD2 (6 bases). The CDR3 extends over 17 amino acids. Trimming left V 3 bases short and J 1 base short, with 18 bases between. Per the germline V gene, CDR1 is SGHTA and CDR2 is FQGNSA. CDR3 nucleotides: TGTGCCAGCAGCTTTTTCAGGACCTTACTAGCCCAAGAGACCCAGTACTTC. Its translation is CASSFFRTLLAQETQYF.

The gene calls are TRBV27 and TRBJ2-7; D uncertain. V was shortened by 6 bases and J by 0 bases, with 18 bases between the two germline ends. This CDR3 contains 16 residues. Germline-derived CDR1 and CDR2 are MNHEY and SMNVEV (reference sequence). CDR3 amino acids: CASSPLFEQLSYEQYF. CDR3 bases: TGTGCCAGCAGCCCACTATTCGAGCAACTCTCCTACGAGCAGTACTTC.

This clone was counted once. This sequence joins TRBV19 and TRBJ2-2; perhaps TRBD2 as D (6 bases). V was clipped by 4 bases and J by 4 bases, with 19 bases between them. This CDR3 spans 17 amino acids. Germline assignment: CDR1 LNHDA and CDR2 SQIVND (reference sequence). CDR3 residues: CASSTAVGDSLTGELFF. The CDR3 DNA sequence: TGTGCCAGTAGTACCGCCGTCGGGGACTCGCTCACCGGGGAGCTGTTTTTT.

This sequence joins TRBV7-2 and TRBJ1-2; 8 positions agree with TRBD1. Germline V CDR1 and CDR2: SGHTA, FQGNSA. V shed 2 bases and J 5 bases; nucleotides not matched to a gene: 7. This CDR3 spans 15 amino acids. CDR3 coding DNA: TGTGCCAGCAGCTTATTAAGACAGGGGATGTATGGCTACACCTTC. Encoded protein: CASSLLRQGMYGYTF.

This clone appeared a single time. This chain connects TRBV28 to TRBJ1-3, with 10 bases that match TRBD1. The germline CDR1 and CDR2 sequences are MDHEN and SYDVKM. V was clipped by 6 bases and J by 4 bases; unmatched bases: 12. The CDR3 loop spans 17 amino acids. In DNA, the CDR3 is TGTGCCAGCAGGGGGACAGGGGACTATATGGTCGGAAACACCATATATTTT. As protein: CASRGTGDYMVGNTIYF.

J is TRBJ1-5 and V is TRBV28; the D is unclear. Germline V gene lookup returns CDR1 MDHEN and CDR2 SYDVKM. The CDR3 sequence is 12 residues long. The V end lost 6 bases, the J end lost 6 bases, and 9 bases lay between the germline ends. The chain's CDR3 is CASSVTGQPQHF. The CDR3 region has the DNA TGTGCCAGCAGCGTTACTGGTCAGCCCCAGCATTTT.

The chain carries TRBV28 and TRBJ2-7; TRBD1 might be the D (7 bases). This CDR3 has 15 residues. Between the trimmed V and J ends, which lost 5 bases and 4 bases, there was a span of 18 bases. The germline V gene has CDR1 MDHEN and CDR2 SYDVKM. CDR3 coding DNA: TGTGCCAGCAGTCCCCGCGGGACAGCTGATTACGAGCAGTACTTC. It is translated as CASSPRGTADYEQYF.

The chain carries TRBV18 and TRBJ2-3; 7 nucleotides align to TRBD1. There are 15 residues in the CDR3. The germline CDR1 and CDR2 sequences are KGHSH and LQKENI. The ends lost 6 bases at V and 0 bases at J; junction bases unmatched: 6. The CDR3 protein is CASSSGQRSTDTQYF. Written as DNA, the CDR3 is TGTGCCAGCTCGTCGGGACAGAGAAGCACAGATACGCAGTATTTT. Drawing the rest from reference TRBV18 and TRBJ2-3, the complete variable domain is NAGVMQNPRHLVRRRGQEARLRCSPMKGHSHVYWYRQLPEEGLKFMVYLQKENIIDESGMPKERFSAEFPKEGPSILRIQQVVRGDSAAYFCASSSGQRSTDTQYFGPGTRLTVL.

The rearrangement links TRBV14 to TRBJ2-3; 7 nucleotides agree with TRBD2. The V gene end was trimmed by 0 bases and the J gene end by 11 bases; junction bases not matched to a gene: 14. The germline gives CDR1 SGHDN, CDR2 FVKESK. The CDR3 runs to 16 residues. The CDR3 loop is CASSQEGREPVGEQYF. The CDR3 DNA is TGTGCCAGCAGCCAAGAAGGGCGGGAGCCGGTGGGCGAGCAGTATTTT.

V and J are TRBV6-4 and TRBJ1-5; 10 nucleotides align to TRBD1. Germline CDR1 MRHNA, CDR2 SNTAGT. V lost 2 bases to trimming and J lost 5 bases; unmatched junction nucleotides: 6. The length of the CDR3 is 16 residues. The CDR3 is CASSDLTGGSHQPQHF. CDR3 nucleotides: TGTGCCAGCAGTGACCTGACAGGGGGCTCGCATCAGCCCCAGCATTTT.

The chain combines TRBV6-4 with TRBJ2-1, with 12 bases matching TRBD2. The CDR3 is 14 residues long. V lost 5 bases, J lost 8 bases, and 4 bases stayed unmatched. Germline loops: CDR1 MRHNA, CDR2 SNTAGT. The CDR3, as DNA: TGTGCCAGCAGTCGACTAGCGGGAGTTTATGAGCAGTTCTTC. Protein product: CASSRLAGVYEQFF.

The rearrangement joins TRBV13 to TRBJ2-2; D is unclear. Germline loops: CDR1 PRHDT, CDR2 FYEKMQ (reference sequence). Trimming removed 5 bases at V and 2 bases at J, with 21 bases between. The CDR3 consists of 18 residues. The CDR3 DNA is TGTGCCAGCAGCCTACTGACTCCCACCGTTTCCAACACCGGGGAGCTGTTTTTT. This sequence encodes CASSLLTPTVSNTGELFF.